The clone carrying this T cell receptor beta chain was found many times. Its antigen is unidentified. The sample belongs to a study of T cells in Graves' hyperthyroidism and ophthalmopathy. Findings of the study overall: In blood, most of the thyroid clonotypes expanded above 0.001 were also present.

Researchers barred patients who had uncontrolled infection, other autoimmune disease, pregnancy or lactation. The study based diagnoses on clinical symptoms, serum thyroxine and TRAb, thyroid ultrasound and orbital computed tomography. The CDR3 regions of TCR beta were amplified from RNA transcripts. HTBI primers were the set used in a first-round RT-PCR of the TCR CDR3. TCRdb processed the multiplex PCR reads anew with MiXCR; each CDR3 protein has one entry. In the table there are fewer than 200,000 distinct CDR3 sequences, about 9.4% of which are singletons. The V gene's germline CDR1 is MNHNS and CDR2 SASEGT. This CDR3 has 12 amino acids. V lost 6 bases to trimming and J lost 8 bases, with 8 bases between them.

The TCR was taken from a woman between 18 and 29 years old with Graves' hyperthyroidism that later progressed to Graves' ophthalmopathy. Sequencing was done on a sample of blood. J is TRBJ1-6 and V is TRBV6-1, with TRBD1 as a possible D gene (5 bases). The CDR3 here is CASRQGDSPLHF. CDR3 bases: TGTGCCAGCAGGCAGGGTGATTCACCCCTCCACTTT.